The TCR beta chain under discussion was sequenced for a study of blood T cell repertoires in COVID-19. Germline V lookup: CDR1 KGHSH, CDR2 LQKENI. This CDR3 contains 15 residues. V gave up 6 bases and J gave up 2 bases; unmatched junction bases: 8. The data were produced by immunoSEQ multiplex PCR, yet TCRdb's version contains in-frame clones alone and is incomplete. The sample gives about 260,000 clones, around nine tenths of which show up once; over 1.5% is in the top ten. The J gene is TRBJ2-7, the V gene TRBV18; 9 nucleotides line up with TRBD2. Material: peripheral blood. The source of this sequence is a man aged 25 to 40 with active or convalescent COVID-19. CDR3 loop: CASSPAASGAYEQYF. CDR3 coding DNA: TGTGCCAGCTCGCCTGCGGCTAGCGGGGCCTACGAGCAGTACTTC. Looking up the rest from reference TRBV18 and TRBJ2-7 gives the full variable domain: NAGVMQNPRHLVRRRGQEARLRCSPMKGHSHVYWYRQLPEEGLKFMVYLQKENIIDESGMPKERFSAEFPKEGPSILRIQQVVRGDSAAYFCASSPAASGAYEQYFGPGTRLTVT.